The clone carrying this T cell receptor (beta chain) was detected many times. No antigen is known for it. TCRdb independently ran MiXCR on the multiplex PCR reads; one entry per CDR3 protein. The data contain 150,000 or so distinct CDR3 sequences, around 33% of them singletons. Germline assignment: CDR1 LNHDA and CDR2 SQIVND (reference sequence). V was cut by 4 bases and J by 7 bases, with 14 bases left in between. This CDR3 has 13 amino acids. This record comes from a study of breast tumors, draining lymph nodes, adjacent tissues. Study-wide results and caveats: Tumor and nontumor repertoires were significantly more similar in luminal-like than in basal-like breast cancer. Tumor repertoires ranked between lymph nodes and nontumor tissue in diversity, with V and J gene preferences.

Axillary draining lymph nodes of breast cancer patients supplied the node samples. The source of this sequence is a female donor with breast cancer. Some clones in this sample may be carry-over from other donors' samples. The chain employs TRBV19 and TRBJ2-7; D might be TRBD2 (6 bases). What was sequenced was axillary lymph node tissue. The CDR3 DNA sequence: TGTGCCAGTAGTACCCCGACTAGGAGAGAGCAGTACTTC. This gives the protein CASSTPTRREQYF.